Presented here are 26 T cell receptor beta chains from one specimen sequenced in a study of radiotherapy plus CTLA-4 blockade in lung cancer. The protocol was immunoSEQ multiplex PCR, while the TCRdb copy is restricted to in-frame clones and leaves out a portion. This table has about 66,000 clones, around 86% appearing once. Sample: peripheral blood, taken from a patient treated with radiotherapy plus ipilimumab. Receptors originate from a human donor with non-small cell lung cancer who had a partial response to radiotherapy plus ipilimumab.

This sequence joins TRBV7-8 and TRBJ1-5, with 11 bases identical to TRBD1. V was pared by 4 bases and J by 5 bases, with 4 bases of the junction left unmatched. Looked up from germline, CDR1 is SGHVS and CDR2 is FQNEAQ. The CDR3 is made up of 15 amino acids. CDR3 loop: CASSSGTGGDQPQHF. The CDR3 DNA sequence: TGTGCCAGCAGCTCCGGGACAGGGGGAGATCAGCCCCAGCATTTT.

This chain joins TRBV28 and TRBJ1-5, with D possibly being TRBD1 (5 bases). CDR1 is MDHEN and CDR2 is SYDVKM in the germline V gene. The CDR3 runs to 13 residues. V was clipped by 7 bases and J by 6 bases, with 13 bases between them. The CDR3, as DNA: TGTGCCAGCACCAGGGTGGCTTCTCAGCCCCAGCATTTT. Protein sequence: CASTRVASQPQHF. The variable domain in full, with the rest retrieved from reference TRBV28 and TRBJ1-5, is DVKVTQSSRYLVKRTGEKVFLECVQDMDHENMFWYRQDPGLGLRLIYFSYDVKMKEKGDIPEGYSVSREKKERFSLILESASTNQTSMYLCASTRVASQPQHFGDGTRLSIL.

This clone was observed a few times. The V call is TRBV5-1, the J call TRBJ1-4, with 8 bases lining up with TRBD1. CDR3 length equals 15 residues. Trimming cost V 4 bases and J 7 bases; bases outside gene matches: 9. In germline, CDR1 is SGHRS, CDR2 YFSETQ. CDR3 nucleotides: TGCGCCAGCAGCGCGACGACAGGGGCGGGTGAAAAACTGTTTTTT. Its protein is CASSATTGAGEKLFF.

This chain connects TRBV2 to TRBJ1-2; D is perhaps TRBD1 (5 bases). The CDR3 runs 14 residues. From germline, CDR1 is SNHLY and CDR2 FYNNEI. V was shortened by 6 bases and J by 4 bases, with 15 bases between the two germline ends. CDR3 sequence: CASRGGTDLYGYTF. The CDR3 DNA reads as TGTGCCAGCAGGGGGGGGACGGACCTCTATGGCTACACCTTC.

This clone was observed a few times. The CDR3 DNA sequence: TGCGCCAGCAGCCTAGGACAGTCCGACGAGCAGTACTTC. This sequence encodes CASSLGQSDEQYF. This sequence joins TRBV5-1 and TRBJ2-7; TRBD1 might be the D (6 bases). The CDR3 is 13 residues long. Per the germline V gene, CDR1 is SGHRS and CDR2 is YFSETQ. V lost 4 bases and J lost 5, with 13 bases in between.

This chain uses TRBV6-5 with TRBJ2-3; the D gene is possibly TRBD2 (6 bases). CDR1 and CDR2 (germline): MNHEY, SVGAGI. V lost 5 bases and J lost 0, with 12 bases in between. There are 15 residues in the CDR3. The CDR3 is CASSTRSGSTDTQYF. As DNA, the CDR3 is TGTGCCAGCAGTACCCGTAGCGGCAGCACAGATACGCAGTATTTT.

This chain uses TRBV13 with TRBJ1-5; D gene unclear. CDR3 length equals 18 residues. Trimming left V 5 bases short and J 2 bases short, with 22 bases between. CDR1 and CDR2 (germline): PRHDT, FYEKMQ (reference sequence). In nucleotides, the CDR3 is TGTGCCAGCAGCCCGTACTACGGCGGGCCCCGGGGCAATCAGCCCCAGCATTTT. The encoded protein is CASSPYYGGPRGNQPQHF.

The chain joins TRBV5-1 to TRBJ2-1, with 9 bases fitting TRBD2. V was clipped by 2 bases and J by 11 bases; unmatched bases: 17. The CDR3 runs to 17 residues. Germline CDR1 and CDR2: SGHRS and YFSETQ. The DNA for the CDR3 is TGCGCCAGCAGCTTCGGCTCTGCGGGAGGGCCCACGTATAAGCAGTTCTTC. This encodes CASSFGSAGGPTYKQFF.

This chain connects TRBV7-6 to TRBJ1-1; perhaps TRBD1 as D (6 bases). In germline, CDR1 is SGHVS, CDR2 FNYEAQ. V was trimmed by 5 bases and J by 1 base, leaving 8 bases between them. This CDR3 contains 13 residues. The CDR3 nucleotides are TGTGCCAGCAGCCGAGGGGGGAACACTGAAGCTTTCTTT. Translation gives CASSRGGNTEAFF.

This chain links TRBV7-2 with TRBJ1-3; 7 bases are a match to TRBD1. In germline, CDR1 is SGHTA, CDR2 FQGNSA. CDR3 length equals 14 residues. The J segment lost 4 bases and the V segment lost 5 bases, leaving 5 bases of the junction unmatched. The DNA for the CDR3 is TGTGCCAGCAGCCCGGCAGGGGGAGGAAACACCATATATTTT. This translates into CASSPAGGGNTIYF.

This clone appeared a single time. This chain links TRBV5-4 with TRBJ1-1, with TRBD1 as a possible D gene (5 bases). The CDR3 consists of 13 residues. Germline CDR1 SGHNT, CDR2 YYREEE (reference sequence). The V and J ends lost 5 bases and 1 base respectively, with 9 bases between them. The CDR3 is CASSYTGNTEAFF. As DNA, the CDR3 is TGTGCCAGCAGTTACACAGGGAACACTGAAGCTTTCTTT.

This chain joins TRBV5-5 and TRBJ2-1, with D unresolved. V lost 2 bases to trimming and J lost 10 bases, with 10 bases between them. The CDR3 runs to 12 residues. The germline CDR1 and CDR2 sequences are SGHKS and YYEKEE (reference sequence). CDR3 region: CASSFASREQFF. CDR3 in DNA: TGTGCCAGCAGCTTCGCGTCGCGGGAGCAGTTCTTC.

The chain has TRBV2 and TRBJ2-5, with 14 nucleotides matching TRBD2. Germline CDR1 is SNHLY and CDR2 is FYNNEI. The CDR3 contains 18 residues. The trim removed 8 bases at V and 3 bases at J, leaving 14 bases unmatched. In DNA form, the CDR3 reads TGTGCCAGCTCAGGACTAGCGGGAGGAGGGGTGGTAAAAGAGACCCAGTACTTC. It translates to CASSGLAGGGVVKETQYF.

This chain links TRBV2 with TRBJ1-4; D not resolved. The V gene lost 3 bases and the J gene lost 6 bases, with 14 bases spanning the gap. The CDR3 is 15 amino acids. CDR1 is SNHLY and CDR2 is FYNNEI in the germline V gene. The chain's CDR3 is CASSDTREGYEKLFF. In nucleotides, the CDR3 is TGTGCCAGCAGTGATACCCGCGAGGGCTATGAAAAACTGTTTTTT.

The V call is TRBV30, the J call TRBJ1-2; a possible D gene is TRBD1 (5 bases). This CDR3 spans 14 amino acids. CDR1 is GTSNPN and CDR2 is SVGIG in the germline V gene (reference sequence). V was trimmed by 2 bases and J by 4 bases, leaving 14 bases between them. The CDR3 loop is CAWSIPQGVYGYTF. As DNA, the CDR3 is TGTGCCTGGAGTATACCCCAGGGCGTCTATGGCTACACCTTC.

The chain's CDR3 is CASSLGQLQNTEAFF. The CDR3 nucleotides read TGTGCCAGCAGCCTTGGACAGTTGCAGAACACTGAAGCTTTCTTT. The chain joins TRBV7-2 to TRBJ1-1, with D maybe TRBD1 (6 bases). In germline, CDR1 is SGHTA, CDR2 FQGNSA. This CDR3 spans 15 amino acids. Trimming took 5 bases from V and 1 from J, leaving 14 bases between them.

The rearrangement links TRBV28 to TRBJ1-1; the match to TRBD1 covers 10 bases. The germline V gene encodes CDR1 MDHEN and CDR2 SYDVKM. CDR3 length equals 15 residues. V trimming: 7 bases; J trimming: 2 bases; junction bases outside the gene matches: 7. CDR3 amino acids: CASKGTGASNTEAFF. The DNA of the CDR3 is TGTGCCAGCAAAGGGACAGGGGCTTCCAACACTGAAGCTTTCTTT.

This chain joins TRBV18 and TRBJ2-2, with TRBD2 as a possible D gene (5 bases). This CDR3 has 13 amino acids. V was cut by 4 bases and J by 6 bases, with 9 bases left in between. The germline V gene has CDR1 KGHSH and CDR2 LQKENI. CDR3 amino acids: CASSQGEAGELFF. The CDR3 DNA is TGTGCCAGCTCACAGGGAGAGGCCGGGGAGCTGTTTTTT.

The chain has TRBV23-1 and TRBJ2-3; possibly TRBD2 for D (6 bases). TRBV23-1 is sorted into the ORF group, with uncertain function. This CDR3 is built from 15 residues. Trimming cost V 4 bases and J 4 bases, with 15 bases left between them. CDR3 residues: CASSRAGTGADTQYF. Here the CDR3 DNA reads TGCGCCAGCAGTCGGGCCGGAACGGGAGCAGATACGCAGTATTTT.

The chain couples TRBV2 to TRBJ2-4; 10 bases align to TRBD1. The CDR3 contains 17 residues. V shed 4 bases and J 0 bases; nucleotides not matched to a gene: 6. Germline CDR1 reads SNHLY; CDR2 reads FYNNEI. CDR3 amino acids: CASSGLGQGVAKNIQYF. In DNA, the CDR3 is TGTGCCAGCAGTGGACTCGGACAGGGGGTAGCCAAAAACATTCAGTACTTC.

This rearrangement joins TRBV29-1 to TRBJ1-1; 8 nucleotides match TRBD1. J gave up 1 base and V 7 bases, and 11 bases lay outside the gene matches. Germline lookup yields CDR1 SQVTM and CDR2 ANQGSEA. This CDR3 spans 15 amino acids. The CDR3 region has the DNA TGCAGCGGCAAGACAGGGGCCACTAGGAACACTGAAGCTTTCTTT. Protein sequence: CSGKTGATRNTEAFF. Complete variable domain (other parts from reference TRBV29-1 and TRBJ1-1): SAVISQKPSRDICQRGTSLTIQCQVDSQVTMMFWYRQQPGQSLTLIATANQGSEATYESGFVIDKFPISRPNLTFSTLTVSNMSPEDSSIYLCSGKTGATRNTEAFFGQGTRLTVV.

The chain employs TRBV11-1 and TRBJ1-4, with TRBD1 matching over 11 bases. V was pared by 6 bases and J by 0 bases, with 6 bases of the junction left unmatched. This CDR3 contains 17 residues. Germline V CDR1 and CDR2: SGHAT, FQDESV (reference sequence). The CDR3: CASSSGTGGSTNEKLFF. The CDR3, as DNA: TGTGCCAGCAGTTCCGGGACAGGGGGATCAACTAATGAAAAACTGTTTTTT.

This clone was detected only a few times. The rearrangement uses TRBV7-8 and TRBJ2-7, with 8 bases matching TRBD1. Losses at the gene ends were 0 bases for V and 2 bases for J; bases not matched to a gene: 6. Germline V CDR1 and CDR2: SGHVS, FQNEAQ. The CDR3 sequence is 16 residues long. CDR3 region: CASSLASRGLTYEQYF. DNA of the CDR3: TGTGCCAGCAGCTTAGCATCCAGGGGGCTCACCTACGAGCAGTACTTC.

This sequence joins TRBV6-1 and TRBJ2-7; D unresolved. This CDR3 is 14 amino acids long. Trimming removed 0 bases from V and 5 bases from J, with 11 bases in between. Germline loops: CDR1 MNHNS, CDR2 SASEGT. CDR3 DNA sequence: TGTGCCAGCAGTGAAGCCGTTACTTTAGACGAGCAGTACTTC. Translation gives CASSEAVTLDEQYF.

The V gene is TRBV5-4, the J gene TRBJ2-7; 8 bases are a match to TRBD1. The J segment lost 3 bases and the V segment lost 4 bases, leaving 6 bases of the junction unmatched. This CDR3 comprises 14 residues. Germline V gene lookup returns CDR1 SGHNT and CDR2 YYREEE (reference sequence). CDR3 loop: CASSPRDRRYEQYF. The DNA of the CDR3 is TGTGCCAGCAGCCCCCGGGACAGGCGCTACGAGCAGTACTTC.

The rearrangement uses TRBV5-4 and TRBJ1-2, with D perhaps TRBD1 (6 bases). The CDR3 loop spans 13 amino acids. V lost 0 bases and J lost 9, with 12 bases in between. CDR1 and CDR2 (germline): SGHNT, YYREEE (reference sequence). CDR3 DNA: TGTGCCAGCAGCTTGGACCTGGACAGAAGCTACACCTTC. Its translation: CASSLDLDRSYTF.